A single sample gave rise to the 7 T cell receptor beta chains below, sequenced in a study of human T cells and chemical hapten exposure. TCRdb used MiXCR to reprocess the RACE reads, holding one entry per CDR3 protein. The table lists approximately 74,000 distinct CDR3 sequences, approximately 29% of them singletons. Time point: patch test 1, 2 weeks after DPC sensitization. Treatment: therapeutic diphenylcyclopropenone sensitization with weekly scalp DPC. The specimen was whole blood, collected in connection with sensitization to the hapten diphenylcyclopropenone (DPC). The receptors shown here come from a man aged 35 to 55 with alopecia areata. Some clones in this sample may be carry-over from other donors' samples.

The CDR3: CAITSGSGDNEQFF. The CDR3 DNA reads as TGTGCCATTACTAGCGGGAGCGGTGACAATGAGCAGTTCTTC. V gene TRBV10-3 combines with J gene TRBJ2-1, with 11 bases identical to TRBD2. From germline, CDR1 is ENHRY and CDR2 SYGVKD. J lost 5 bases, V lost 9 bases, and 6 bases had no gene match. This CDR3 has 14 residues.

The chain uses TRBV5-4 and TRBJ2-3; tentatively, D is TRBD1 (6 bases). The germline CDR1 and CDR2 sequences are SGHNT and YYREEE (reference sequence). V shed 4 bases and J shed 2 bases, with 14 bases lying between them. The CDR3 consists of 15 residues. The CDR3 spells CASSTGWGPTDTQYF. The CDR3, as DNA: TGTGCCAGCAGCACGGGATGGGGGCCCACAGATACGCAGTATTTT.

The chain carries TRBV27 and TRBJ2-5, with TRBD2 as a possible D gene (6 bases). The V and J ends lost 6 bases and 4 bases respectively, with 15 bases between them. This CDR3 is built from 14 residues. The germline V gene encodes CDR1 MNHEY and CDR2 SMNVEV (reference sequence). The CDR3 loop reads CASSLLGRSETQYF. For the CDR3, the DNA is TGTGCCAGCAGCCTATTGGGGAGGTCAGAGACCCAGTACTTC.

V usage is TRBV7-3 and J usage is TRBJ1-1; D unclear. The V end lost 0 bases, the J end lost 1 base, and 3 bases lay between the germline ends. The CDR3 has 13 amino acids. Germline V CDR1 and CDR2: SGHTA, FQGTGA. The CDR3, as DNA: TGTGCCAGCAGCTTAACTCCGAACACTGAAGCTTTCTTT. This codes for CASSLTPNTEAFF.

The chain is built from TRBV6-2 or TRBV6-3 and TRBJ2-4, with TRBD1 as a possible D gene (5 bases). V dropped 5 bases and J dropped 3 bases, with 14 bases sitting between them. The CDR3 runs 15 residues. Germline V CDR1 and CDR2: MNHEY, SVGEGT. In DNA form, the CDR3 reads TGTGCCAGCAGTACTACAGGCAAAGGCAAAAACATTCAGTACTTC. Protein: CASSTTGKGKNIQYF.

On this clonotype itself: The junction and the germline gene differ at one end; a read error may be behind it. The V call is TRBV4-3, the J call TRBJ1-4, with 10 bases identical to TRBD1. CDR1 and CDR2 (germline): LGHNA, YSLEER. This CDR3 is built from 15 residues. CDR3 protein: CASTPFGQGDEKLFF. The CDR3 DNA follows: TGTGCCAGCACCCCCTTTGGACAGGGGGACGAAAAACTGTTTTTT.

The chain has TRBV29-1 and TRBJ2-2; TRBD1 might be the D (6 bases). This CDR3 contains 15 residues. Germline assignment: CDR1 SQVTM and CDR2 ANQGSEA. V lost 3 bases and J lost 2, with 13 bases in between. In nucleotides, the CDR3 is TGCAGCGTTGACGGATTACAGGGCAACACCGGGGAGCTGTTTTTT. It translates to CSVDGLQGNTGELFF.